The 31 T cell receptor beta chains presented below share a single source sample, sequenced in a study of CD8 T cells in ankylosing spondylitis. TCRdb reprocessed the 5' RACE reads via MiXCR and lists one record per CDR3 protein. The sample carries more than 150,000 distinct CDR3 sequences, about 18% recorded once. The source material was blood, either unsorted or a sorted T cell fraction (not recorded which). The origin of the receptors is a male donor aged 10-35 years with ankylosing spondylitis or in good health (not recorded which).

This clonotype was seen many times. This chain connects TRBV20-1 to TRBJ2-1; D is undetermined. V was trimmed by 5 bases and J by 2 bases, leaving 10 bases between them. CDR3 length: 13 residues. The germline CDR1 and CDR2 sequences are DFQATT and SNEGSKA (reference sequence). The CDR3 sequence is CSAHRATYNEQFF. The CDR3 DNA reads as TGCAGTGCTCACCGCGCGACCTACAATGAGCAGTTCTTC.

The sample holds many counts of this clonotype. In DNA form, the CDR3 reads TGTGCCAGCAGCGCGATGCCCGGGACTAGCACAGATACGCAGTATTTT. Protein product: CASSAMPGTSTDTQYF. The chain uses TRBV7-9 and TRBJ2-3, with a weak D call TRBD2 (6 bases). Germline CDR1 is SEHNR and CDR2 is FQNEAQ (reference sequence). The CDR3 length is 16 residues. The V gene lost 5 bases and the J gene lost 0 bases, with 15 bases spanning the gap.

In this sample, this clonotype turned up many times. V and J are TRBV11-2 and TRBJ1-4; 7 positions agree with TRBD1. Trimming took 2 bases from V and 13 from J; bases not matched to a gene: 22. The CDR3 loop spans 18 amino acids. Germline-derived CDR1 and CDR2 are SGHAT and FQNNGV. The CDR3 region has the DNA TGTGCCAGCAGCTTAAGTTGGGACAGCGCGTCCCGAATGAATTCACTGTTTTTT. This translates into CASSLSWDSASRMNSLFF.

In this sample, this clonotype turned up many times. The chain joins TRBV28 to TRBJ2-5, with 8 bases that match TRBD2. V trimming: 4 bases; J trimming: 0 bases; junction bases outside the gene matches: 10. This CDR3 is built from 17 residues. Germline V gives CDR1 MDHEN, CDR2 SYDVKM. CDR3: CASSSSSGGTYQETQYF. In nucleotides, the CDR3 is TGTGCCAGCAGTTCGTCGAGCGGGGGAACGTACCAAGAGACCCAGTACTTC.

This chain links TRBV6-5 with TRBJ2-3, with 9 bases identical to TRBD2. This CDR3 is built from 16 residues. Germline V gene sequence: CDR1 MNHEY, CDR2 SVGAGI. The V and J ends lost 2 bases and 4 bases, in that order; junction bases with no gene match: 7. The CDR3 nucleotides are TGTGCCAGCAGTTACCGGGTAGCGGGAGCGCCAGATACGCAGTATTTT. This encodes CASSYRVAGAPDTQYF.

There are many counts of this clonotype. V gene TRBV4-2 combines with J gene TRBJ1-1; D may be TRBD1 (6 bases). Trimming took 0 bases from V and 1 from J, leaving 15 bases between them. Germline values: CDR1 LGHNA, CDR2 YNFKEQ. The CDR3 runs 17 residues. As DNA, the CDR3 is TGTGCCAGCAGCCAAGAAGAATGGGGGGCAACGAACACTGAAGCTTTCTTT. It translates to CASSQEEWGATNTEAFF.

There are many counts of this clonotype. The rearrangement joins TRBV20-1 to TRBJ2-7; D might be TRBD1 or TRBD2, each matching 5 bases. The CDR3 consists of 14 residues. From germline, CDR1 is DFQATT and CDR2 SNEGSKA (reference sequence). Between the trimmed V and J ends, which lost 4 bases and 4 bases, there was a span of 17 bases. CDR3 coding DNA: TGCAGTGCTACAAACCGGGACGGGTATTACGAGCAGTACTTC. Protein sequence: CSATNRDGYYEQYF.

This clonotype appeared many times. The chain links TRBV20-1 to TRBJ2-6; D call uncertain. The CDR3 contains 16 residues. Per germline, CDR1 DFQATT and CDR2 SNEGSKA (reference sequence). The V and J ends lost 6 bases and 4 bases respectively, with 19 bases between them. This CDR3 reads CSARAILGSGANVLTF. The CDR3 bases are TGCAGTGCCCGAGCGATTCTTGGTTCCGGGGCCAACGTCCTGACTTTC.

This chain joins TRBV18 and TRBJ1-2, with D unclear. The CDR3 is 13 residues long. The germline gives CDR1 KGHSH, CDR2 LQKENI. The V end lost 3 bases, the J end lost 1 base, and 6 bases lay between the germline ends. The DNA of the CDR3 is TGTGCCAGCTCACCTCTAGATAACTATGGCTACACCTTC. Protein product: CASSPLDNYGYTF.

The chain employs TRBV27 and TRBJ2-1, with D hard to call. This CDR3 is built from 13 residues. Trimming cost V 1 base and J 5 bases, with 6 bases left between them. CDR1 and CDR2 (germline): MNHEY, SMNVEV (reference sequence). The CDR3 reads CASSLYPHNEQFF. The CDR3 bases are TGTGCCAGCAGTTTATACCCCCACAATGAGCAGTTCTTC.

This chain connects TRBV11-3 to TRBJ2-1, with a weak D call TRBD2 (6 bases). V lost 5 bases and J lost 5, with 13 bases in between. The CDR3 is 14 amino acids. Germline-derived CDR1 and CDR2 are SGHNT and YENEEA. CDR3 region: CASSRRENHNEQFF. CDR3 coding DNA: TGTGCCAGCAGCCGGAGGGAGAACCACAATGAGCAGTTCTTC.

The table lists this clonotype with many counts. V gene TRBV6-5 combines with J gene TRBJ2-3; 8 bases fit TRBD2. V dropped 0 bases and J dropped 4; count of bases not matched to a gene: 6. Germline CDR1 reads MNHEY; CDR2 reads SVGAGI. This CDR3 has 16 residues. CDR3 loop: CASSYSTAGVADTQYF. The CDR3 coding sequence is TGTGCCAGCAGTTACTCTACAGCGGGAGTAGCAGATACGCAGTATTTT.

The V and J genes are TRBV7-6 and TRBJ2-7; D gene ambiguous. This CDR3 comprises 15 residues. Germline values: CDR1 SGHVS, CDR2 FNYEAQ. Trimming pared 3 bases from V and 6 bases from J, leaving 18 bases between. The CDR3, as DNA: TGTGCCAGCAGCTTGAATCTTGGACCCCAGAGCGAGCAGTACTTC. Protein product: CASSLNLGPQSEQYF. Together with reference TRBV7-6 and TRBJ2-7, the CDR3 gives the full variable domain: GAGVSQSPRYKVTKRGQDVALRCDPISGHVSLYWYRQALGQGPEFLTYFNYEAQQDKSGLPNDRFSAERPEGSISTLTIQRTEQRDSAMYRCASSLNLGPQSEQYFGPGTRLTVT.

This clonotype was detected many times. DNA for the CDR3: TGTGCCAGCAGCTTGATGGGAGCCAGCGAGCAGTACGTC. This gives the protein CASSLMGASEQYV. V usage is TRBV5-6 and J usage is TRBJ2-7; the D gene is possibly TRBD2 (5 bases). This CDR3 has 13 residues. Germline V gives CDR1 SGHDT, CDR2 YYEEEE. Trimming took off 1 base at V and 6 bases at J, with 11 bases between the two ends.

This clonotype has at least ten counts. The chain links TRBV7-2 to TRBJ2-7, with D tentatively TRBD2 (6 bases). Germline values: CDR1 SGHTA, CDR2 FQGNSA. The CDR3 loop spans 10 amino acids. CDR3 DNA: TGTGCCAGCAGCTCTCGGGGGTGGCACGTC. Translated, it gives CASSSRGWHV.

This clonotype occurred once. V is TRBV3-1 and J is TRBJ1-2, with D perhaps TRBD1 (5 bases). This CDR3 is built from 14 residues. Germline CDR1 reads LGHDT; CDR2 reads YNNKEL (reference sequence). Trimming left V 2 bases short and J 0 bases short, with 7 bases between. CDR3 sequence: CASSQPGANYGYTF. CDR3 in DNA: TGTGCCAGCAGCCAACCGGGGGCTAACTATGGCTACACCTTC.

Ten or more counts support this clonotype. V is TRBV12-5 and J is TRBJ2-7; 11 bases are a match to TRBD2. Germline V gene sequence: CDR1 LGHNT, CDR2 FRNRAP. The trim removed 7 bases at V and 6 bases at J, leaving 2 bases unmatched. The CDR3 is 12 residues long. For the CDR3, the DNA is TGTGCTAGTGCCGGGACTAGCGGCGAGCAGTACGTC. Protein sequence: CASAGTSGEQYV.

There are many counts of this clonotype. This rearrangement joins TRBV18 to TRBJ2-7; D unresolved. Germline V gene lookup returns CDR1 KGHSH and CDR2 LQKENI. V was shortened by 6 bases and J by 6 bases, with 12 bases between the two germline ends. This CDR3 contains 12 residues. CDR3 residues: CASSTYGSEQYF. CDR3 in DNA: TGTGCCAGCTCTACCTACGGTTCCGAGCAGTACTTC.

This clonotype has more than one count but fewer than ten. V usage is TRBV20-1 and J usage is TRBJ2-2; weak D call: TRBD2 (6 bases). Trimming shortened V by 5 bases and J by 6 bases, and 28 bases separated the two germline ends. Per germline, CDR1 DFQATT and CDR2 SNEGSKA (reference sequence). The CDR3 is 18 residues long. The DNA of the CDR3 is TGCAGTGCTCAACGAGCAGCGCACGGGACTCAGATCTCCGGGGAGCTGTTTTTT. Translated: CSAQRAAHGTQISGELFF.

This clonotype came up a few times. The chain couples TRBV7-8 to TRBJ1-2, with D hard to call. Per the germline V gene, CDR1 is SGHVS and CDR2 is FQNEAQ. The CDR3 has 14 residues. The V end lost 5 bases, the J end lost 9 bases, and 19 bases lay between the germline ends. The CDR3 reads CASSPRTDYSSYTF. DNA for the CDR3: TGTGCCAGCAGCCCTCGGACCGACTATTCCAGCTACACCTTC.

This clonotype was found many times. The chain combines TRBV5-1 with TRBJ2-1; D might be TRBD1 or TRBD2, each matching 5 bases. V was cut by 0 bases and J by 9 bases, with 13 bases left in between. CDR1 and CDR2 from the germline V gene are SGHRS and YFSETQ. The CDR3 has 14 amino acids. The CDR3 spells CASSLGLGAGEQFF. The DNA of the CDR3 is TGCGCCAGCAGCTTGGGTCTAGGGGCGGGTGAGCAGTTCTTC.

The rearrangement links TRBV29-1 to TRBJ2-1; D gene ambiguous. Trimming cost V 3 bases and J 9 bases, with 6 bases left between them. Germline V gene data show CDR1 as SQVTM and CDR2 as ANQGSEA. This CDR3 is 10 amino acids long. The CDR3 reads CSVEGGEQFF. In DNA, the CDR3 is TGCAGCGTTGAGGGTGGTGAGCAGTTCTTC.

Many counts were recorded for this clonotype. The CDR3 spells CASSLGEGLGNQPQHF. The CDR3 coding sequence is TGTGCCAGCAGTTTGGGTGAAGGGTTGGGCAATCAGCCCCAGCATTTT. The chain combines TRBV12-3 or TRBV12-4 with TRBJ1-5; no clear D gene. V was trimmed by 3 bases and J by 2 bases, leaving 14 bases between them. The CDR3 contains 16 residues.

In its sample, this clonotype was seen many times. CDR3: CSATNPGTSVYNEQFF. The CDR3 DNA sequence: TGCAGTGCTACGAATCCCGGGACTAGCGTCTACAATGAGCAGTTCTTC. The chain joins TRBV20-1 to TRBJ2-1; 10 nucleotides line up with TRBD2. J lost 3 bases, V lost 4 bases, and 9 bases had no gene match. Looked up from germline, CDR1 is DFQATT and CDR2 is SNEGSKA (reference sequence). This CDR3 region has 16 residues.

The V gene is TRBV7-6, the J gene TRBJ2-2, with D unclear. CDR3 length: 12 residues. V was shortened by 1 base and J by 7 bases, with 4 bases between the two germline ends. From germline, CDR1 is SGHVS and CDR2 FNYEAQ. The CDR3 reads CASSLGNGELFF. The CDR3 nucleotides read TGTGCCAGCAGCTTAGGTAACGGGGAGCTGTTTTTT.

The chain recombines TRBV20-1 with TRBJ1-5; D gene ambiguous. Germline V lookup: CDR1 DFQATT, CDR2 SNEGSKA (reference sequence). CDR3 length: 14 residues. V lost 0 bases, J lost 5 bases, and 11 bases lay in between. In DNA form, the CDR3 reads TGCAGTGCTAGAGATTTAGGCGCCTATCAGCCCCAGCATTTT. As protein: CSARDLGAYQPQHF.

The rearrangement links TRBV6-5 to TRBJ1-2; unclear D gene. CDR3 length: 14 amino acids. The germline V gene has CDR1 MNHEY and CDR2 SVGAGI. The V and J ends lost 6 bases and 7 bases respectively, with 18 bases between them. CDR3 bases: TGTGCCAGCAGGCCCGGCGGACTCTCGAGTGGCTACACCTTC. It encodes CASRPGGLSSGYTF.

This clonotype has ten or more counts. The chain couples TRBV12-3 or TRBV12-4 to TRBJ1-1; no clear D. This CDR3 has 12 amino acids. Trimming took 2 bases from V and 7 from J, leaving 8 bases between them. This chain's CDR3 is CASSLSFVEAFF. The CDR3 DNA is TGTGCCAGCAGTTTAAGTTTCGTTGAAGCTTTCTTT.

This clonotype was seen many times. The rearrangement joins TRBV9 to TRBJ1-6; no clear D gene. V lost 0 bases and J 6 bases, leaving 13 bases between the germline ends. CDR1 is SGDLS, CDR2 YYNGEE, per germline. The CDR3 loop spans 16 amino acids. In nucleotides, the CDR3 is TGTGCCAGCAGCGTAGCGTCAGAAGGAAGTAATTCACCCCTCCACTTT. Its translation is CASSVASEGSNSPLHF.

This clonotype was detected many times. The rearrangement links TRBV12-3 or TRBV12-4 to TRBJ2-7, with D possibly TRBD1 on 5 matching bases. Trimming cost V 1 base and J 12 bases, with 16 bases left between them. The CDR3 extends over 13 amino acids. CDR3 sequence reads: CASSLGGFRALYV. The CDR3 DNA sequence: TGTGCCAGCAGTTTAGGGGGCTTCCGTGCCCTGTACGTC.

This clonotype has at least ten counts. V is TRBV5-1 and J is TRBJ1-2; no firm D call. V lost 1 base and J lost 6, with 13 bases in between. Germline CDR1 SGHRS, CDR2 YFSETQ. This CDR3 has 14 amino acids. Written as DNA, the CDR3 is TGCGCCAGCAGCTTGAGGAGGGAATCAGATGGCTACACCTTC. It yields the protein CASSLRRESDGYTF. The whole variable domain, remainder taken from reference TRBV5-1 and TRBJ1-2, is KAGVTQTPRYLIKTRGQQVTLSCSPISGHRSVSWYQQTPGQGLQFLFEYFSETQRNKGNFPGRFSGRQFSNSRSEMNVSTLELGDSALYLCASSLRRESDGYTFGSGTRLTVV.